These 20 T cell receptor beta chains were all obtained from the same sample, sequenced in a study of T-cell reconstitution after alpha-beta-depleted transplantation in children. Unique molecular identifiers were used in preparing the TCRbeta library. TCRdb reanalysed the PCR reads using MiXCR and keeps one entry per CDR3 protein. The profile shows around 600,000 distinct CDR3 sequences, about 10% of them singletons. This specimen consisted of PBMCs from the stem cell graft donor, obtained from the stem cell graft. These TCRs come from a human donor who donated a stem cell graft to a child with acute myeloid leukemia.

The V call is TRBV9, the J call TRBJ2-1, with 12 nucleotides matching TRBD2. Germline assignment: CDR1 SGDLS and CDR2 YYNGEE. The CDR3 runs to 19 residues. J lost 2 bases, V lost 1 base, and 10 bases had no gene match. This CDR3 is CASSVSLAGGSSTYNEQFF. CDR3 DNA: TGTGCCAGCAGCGTAAGCCTAGCGGGAGGGAGCTCTACCTACAATGAGCAGTTCTTC. Full variable domain (missing parts from reference TRBV9 and TRBJ2-1): DSGVTQTPKHLITATGQRVTLRCSPRSGDLSVYWYQQSLDQGLQFLIQYYNGEERAKGNILERFSAQQFPDLHSELNLSSLELGDSALYFCASSVSLAGGSSTYNEQFFGPGTRLTVL.

This clonotype was seen a handful of times. The chain combines TRBV28 with TRBJ2-7, with 8 bases identical to TRBD1. The junction had 7 bases not matched to a gene; V was cut back by 5 bases and J by 4 bases. CDR3 size: 14 residues. Looked up from germline, CDR1 is MDHEN and CDR2 is SYDVKM. This chain's CDR3 is CASSAQGEGYEQYF. The CDR3 region has the DNA TGTGCCAGCAGTGCACAGGGGGAAGGGTACGAGCAGTACTTC.

The table lists this clonotype with a few counts. This chain connects TRBV20-1 to TRBJ1-1, with D hard to call. CDR1 and CDR2 (germline): DFQATT, SNEGSKA (reference sequence). V dropped 1 base and J dropped 7 bases, with 7 bases sitting between them. This CDR3 region has 11 residues. CDR3 DNA sequence: TGCAGTGCTAGAGTCGGACTTGAAGCTTTCTTT. Translated, it gives CSARVGLEAFF.

V is TRBV7-3 and J is TRBJ2-1; TRBD2 aligns across 13 bases. This CDR3 region has 20 residues. Trimming at V came to 1 base and at J to 7 bases, leaving 16 bases not matched to a gene. The germline CDR1 and CDR2 sequences are SGHTA and FQGTGA. The CDR3 region is CASSLKVGRGRTSGSNEQFF. The CDR3 nucleotides are TGTGCCAGCAGCTTAAAGGTTGGCAGGGGACGGACTAGCGGGAGTAATGAGCAGTTCTTC.

This clonotype showed up just a few times. This rearrangement joins TRBV11-2 to TRBJ1-6; D remains ambiguous. Germline V gene lookup returns CDR1 SGHAT and CDR2 FQNNGV. The CDR3 extends over 13 amino acids. V was cut by 1 base and J by 8 bases, with 6 bases left in between. This chain's CDR3 is CASSLAQDSPLHF. In DNA, the CDR3 is TGTGCCAGCAGCTTAGCCCAGGATTCACCCCTCCACTTT.

In DNA, the CDR3 is TGTGCCAGCCTACAGGGGGGGGCCACTGAAGCTTTCTTT. It yields the protein CASLQGGATEAFF. V and J are TRBV6-2 or TRBV6-3 and TRBJ1-1; 8 positions agree with TRBD1. The CDR3 loop spans 13 amino acids. Germline-derived CDR1 and CDR2 are MNHEY and SVGEGT. Unmatched junction bases numbered 6, after V lost 8 bases and J lost 4 bases.

In this sample, this clonotype turned up a few times. This is likely a read error, given that the CDR3 carries no conserved phenylalanine or tryptophan at its end. The DNA is left out, because the CDR3 cannot be placed on it with certainty; the CDR3 is given as TCRdb lists it. The chain combines TRBV12-5 with TRBJ2-3; the table calls TRBD1, which could not be checked here. The CDR3 is 10 amino acids in total, end residues counted. Germline V CDR1 and CDR2: LGHNT, FRNRAP. CDR3 sequence: CASRPLGAFH.

This sequence joins TRBV7-9 and TRBJ1-1; possible D gene TRBD1, 6 bases. The CDR3 consists of 12 residues. The germline V gene has CDR1 SEHNR and CDR2 FQNEAQ (reference sequence). The V and J ends lost 5 bases and 8 bases respectively, with 12 bases between them. CDR3 in DNA: TGTGCCAGCAGCCCACAGGGATTCGAAGCTTTCTTT. Residues: CASSPQGFEAFF. The full variable domain, in which reference TRBV7-9 and TRBJ1-1 provide the parts outside the CDR3, is DTGVSQNPRHKITKRGQNVTFRCDPISEHNRLYWYRQTLGQGPEFLTYFQNEAQLEKSRLLSDRFSAERPKGSFSTLEIQRTEQGDSAMYLCASSPQGFEAFFGQGTRLTVV.

This sequence joins TRBV29-1 and TRBJ1-3; D is undetermined. V was shortened by 3 bases and J by 0 bases, with 9 bases between the two germline ends. Germline assignment: CDR1 SQVTM and CDR2 ANQGSEA. The CDR3 spans 14 residues. CDR3 coding DNA: TGCAGCGTTGATTTTGGAAGCTCTGGAAACACCATATATTTT. Translated, it gives CSVDFGSSGNTIYF.

This clonotype has only a few counts. This rearrangement joins TRBV5-5 to TRBJ2-3; 8 positions agree with TRBD2. Unmatched junction bases numbered 6, after V lost 1 base and J lost 5 bases. The CDR3 spans 15 residues. Germline CDR1 reads SGHKS; CDR2 reads YYEKEE (reference sequence). For the CDR3, the DNA is TGTGCCAGCAGCTTGTTCGGGAGGGCGGGAGATACGCAGTATTTT. Translation gives CASSLFGRAGDTQYF.

This clonotype has a count of ten or more. The chain combines TRBV9 with TRBJ2-5; weak D call: TRBD1 (6 bases). The CDR3 is made up of 14 amino acids. Germline V gene sequence: CDR1 SGDLS, CDR2 YYNGEE. V lost 0 bases and J 1 base, leaving 7 bases between the germline ends. CDR3 in amino acids: CASSVADSQETQYF. DNA for the CDR3: TGTGCCAGCAGCGTAGCGGACAGCCAAGAGACCCAGTACTTC.

This rearrangement joins TRBV27 to TRBJ2-5, with TRBD2 as a possible D gene (6 bases). Germline assignment: CDR1 MNHEY and CDR2 SMNVEV (reference sequence). This CDR3 region has 17 residues. Trimming removed 2 bases from V and 2 bases from J, with 18 bases in between. CDR3 nucleotides: TGTGCCAGCAGTTTAATTTTTTCGGGGGTGGGGCAAGAGACCCAGTACTTC. Protein product: CASSLIFSGVGQETQYF.

This clonotype showed up just a few times. The chain has TRBV7-9 and TRBJ2-7, with TRBD1 matching over 8 bases. With 5 bases clipped from V and 1 base from J, the junction kept 7 bases outside the gene matches. Per the germline V gene, CDR1 is SEHNR and CDR2 is FQNEAQ (reference sequence). This CDR3 is built from 15 residues. CDR3 in DNA: TGTGCCAGCAGCGCCCCGGGACAGGCTTCCTACGAGCAGTACTTC. This sequence encodes CASSAPGQASYEQYF. The whole variable domain, filled in from reference TRBV7-9 and TRBJ2-7, reads DTGVSQNPRHKITKRGQNVTFRCDPISEHNRLYWYRQTLGQGPEFLTYFQNEAQLEKSRLLSDRFSAERPKGSFSTLEIQRTEQGDSAMYLCASSAPGQASYEQYFGPGTRLTVT.

V gene TRBV20-1 combines with J gene TRBJ1-6; D not certain. Per germline, CDR1 DFQATT and CDR2 SNEGSKA (reference sequence). V gave up 3 bases and J gave up 4 bases, with 13 bases separating them. The CDR3 length is 15 residues. CDR3 nucleotides: TGCAGTGCTAGCGAGTTAGAGATTTATAATTCACCCCTCCACTTT. It translates to CSASELEIYNSPLHF.

The chain links TRBV7-3 to TRBJ1-1; D is unclear. V dropped 3 bases and J dropped 1 base, with 6 bases sitting between them. Looked up from germline, CDR1 is SGHTA and CDR2 is FQGTGA. The CDR3 is 13 residues long. CDR3 DNA sequence: TGTGCCAGCAGCTTCGCAGCGAACACTGAAGCTTTCTTT. Protein: CASSFAANTEAFF.

This clonotype was counted between two and nine times. This rearrangement joins TRBV6-2 or TRBV6-3 to TRBJ2-1, with a weak D call TRBD2 (6 bases). The CDR3 length is 16 residues. V lost 1 base, J lost 4 bases, and 14 bases lay in between. Germline-derived CDR1 and CDR2 are MNHEY and SVGEGT. DNA for the CDR3: TGTGCCAGCAGTTACTACTCCGGGACTCGATACAATGAGCAGTTCTTC. This encodes CASSYYSGTRYNEQFF.

The CDR3 loop reads CASSQDPGGADPAKNIQYF. The CDR3 DNA is TGCGCCAGCAGCCAAGATCCGGGGGGAGCGGATCCAGCCAAAAACATTCAGTACTTC. This chain joins TRBV4-3 and TRBJ2-4; 7 positions match TRBD2. The J segment lost 0 bases and the V segment lost 0 bases, leaving 11 bases of the junction unmatched. This CDR3 is built from 19 residues. Germline V gene data show CDR1 as LGHNA and CDR2 as YSLEER.

This rearrangement joins TRBV20-1 to TRBJ2-2; D is tentatively TRBD1 or TRBD2 (5 bases each). Deletions cut 5 bases from V and 6 bases from J, with 13 bases between. Germline loops: CDR1 DFQATT, CDR2 SNEGSKA (reference sequence). The CDR3 has 13 amino acids. The CDR3 spells CSASLGGSGELFF. In DNA form, the CDR3 reads TGCAGTGCTTCCCTTGGGGGTTCCGGGGAGCTGTTTTTT.

The V gene is TRBV6-5, the J gene TRBJ2-7; 8 positions match TRBD1. CDR1 and CDR2 from the germline V gene are MNHEY and SVGAGI. This CDR3 has 12 amino acids. With V trimmed by 10 bases and J by 3 bases, 5 bases remained unmatched. For the CDR3, the DNA is TGTGCCACCATGACAGGGGACTACGAGCAGTACTTC. It is translated as CATMTGDYEQYF.

This clonotype has only a few counts. V and J are TRBV6-4 and TRBJ2-1, with TRBD2 matching over 8 bases. V was pared by 2 bases and J by 3 bases, with 3 bases of the junction left unmatched. Germline V gives CDR1 MRHNA, CDR2 SNTAGT. The CDR3 is made up of 15 amino acids. The DNA for the CDR3 is TGTGCCAGCAGTGACGGGGCGGGAGGCTACAATGAGCAGTTCTTC. It translates to CASSDGAGGYNEQFF.